Listed here are 19 T cell receptor beta chains from one sample, sequenced in a study of control samples from healthy donors and cancer patients. The method was immunoSEQ multiplex PCR; TCRdb's version includes in-frame clones alone and lacks a portion of them. The repertoire consists of about 130,000 clones, with under 95% occurring once and the leading ten covering 8.6%. Input material: blood. These receptors came from a man between 18 and 35 years old in good health.

CDR3 in DNA: TGTGCCAGCAGCTGGACAGGGAACACCGGGGAGCTGTTTTTT. This translates into CASSWTGNTGELFF. The chain combines TRBV11-3 with TRBJ2-2; TRBD1 matches 7 bases. The V gene end was trimmed by 4 bases and the J gene end by 1 base; junction bases not matched to a gene: 0. This CDR3 comprises 14 residues. CDR1 and CDR2 (germline): SGHNT, YENEEA.

The chain carries TRBV2 and TRBJ2-5, with TRBD1 as a possible D gene (6 bases). The CDR3 covers 12 residues. Trimming pared 7 bases from V and 7 bases from J, leaving 13 bases between. Germline V gives CDR1 SNHLY, CDR2 FYNNEI. The CDR3 nucleotides are TGTGCCAGCAATCCGACAGGCCCGACCCAGTACTTC. This codes for CASNPTGPTQYF.

The chain has TRBV11-3 and TRBJ1-1; D is undetermined. V lost 4 bases and J 4 bases, leaving 16 bases between the germline ends. CDR3 length equals 15 residues. CDR1 and CDR2 from the germline V gene are SGHNT and YENEEA. CDR3 loop: CASSSRQAPATEAFF. Here the CDR3 DNA reads TGTGCCAGCAGCTCACGGCAGGCGCCGGCCACTGAAGCTTTCTTT.

The chain is built from TRBV21-1 and TRBJ1-5; no DNA check was done on the table's D call, TRBD1. TRBV21-1 is classified as a pseudogene. The CDR3 runs 16 residues. CDR3 loop: CASSRATDTSNQPQHF. In nucleotides, the CDR3 is TGTGCCAGCAGCAGGGCGACCGACACAAGCAATCAGCCCCAGCATTTT.

The CDR3 sequence: CASGLPPGRGDTQYF. In DNA, the CDR3 is TGTGCTAGTGGTTTGCCTCCAGGACGAGGGGATACGCAGTATTTT. The J gene is TRBJ2-3, the V gene TRBV12-5, with D perhaps matching TRBD2 (5 bases). This CDR3 has 15 amino acids. V was shortened by 2 bases and J by 6 bases, with 15 bases between the two germline ends. CDR1 is LGHNT, CDR2 FRNRAP, per germline.

The chain employs TRBV5-6 and TRBJ2-6, with D unclear. V was pared by 0 bases and J by 0 bases, with 10 bases between. CDR1 is SGHDT, CDR2 YYEEEE, per germline. The CDR3 has 17 residues. In nucleotides, the CDR3 is TGTGCCAGCAGCTTGGGGGCGGCCCTCTCTGGGGCCAACGTCCTGACTTTC. Translated, it gives CASSLGAALSGANVLTF.

The chain links TRBV6-4 to TRBJ1-3; D unresolved. From germline, CDR1 is MRHNA and CDR2 SNTAGT. The CDR3 runs to 15 residues. V dropped 0 bases and J dropped 0 bases, with 6 bases sitting between them. CDR3 amino acids: CASSDSASSGNTIYF. The CDR3 bases are TGTGCCAGCAGTGACTCGGCAAGCTCTGGAAACACCATATATTTT.

In DNA, the CDR3 is TGTGCCAGCAGTTACAGGGGACCCTACGAGCAGTACTTC. Its translation: CASSYRGPYEQYF. The rearrangement joins TRBV6-5 to TRBJ2-7, with D perhaps assigned TRBD1 or TRBD2 (5 bases each). Deletions cut 2 bases from V and 2 bases from J, with 7 bases between. The CDR3 is 13 residues long. In germline, CDR1 is MNHEY, CDR2 SVGAGI.

This clone was seen a single time. The V call is TRBV30, the J call TRBJ1-2; TRBD1 is a possible D gene (5 bases). Germline V lookup: CDR1 GTSNPN, CDR2 SVGIG (reference sequence). The CDR3 spans 16 residues. V was trimmed by 1 base and J by 5 bases, leaving 20 bases between them. CDR3 residues: CAWSARGLSLGYGYTF. The DNA for the CDR3 is TGTGCCTGGAGTGCTAGGGGTCTTAGTTTGGGATATGGCTACACCTTC. The full variable domain, with the rest looked up from reference TRBV30 and TRBJ1-2, is SQTIHQWPATLVQPVGSPLSLECTVEGTSNPNLYWYRQAAGRGLQLLFYSVGIGQISSEVPQNLSASRPQDRQFILSSKKLLLSDSGFYLCAWSARGLSLGYGYTFGSGTRLTVV.

J is TRBJ2-6 and V is TRBV7-3; no reliable D call. The germline V and J ends were trimmed by 4 bases and 2 bases, with 12 bases remaining between them. There are 16 residues in the CDR3. Germline lookup yields CDR1 SGHTA and CDR2 FQGTGA. The CDR3 spells CASSSKGTAGANVLTF. The CDR3 DNA reads as TGTGCCAGCAGCTCTAAGGGAACGGCTGGGGCCAACGTCCTGACTTTC.

The DNA of the CDR3 is TGTGCCAGCAGCTTATTTGGGGACAGGGACGCCTACGAGCAGTACTTC. Translation: CASSLFGDRDAYEQYF. The rearrangement joins TRBV11-2 to TRBJ2-7, with 9 nucleotides matching TRBD1. The CDR3 contains 16 residues. J lost 2 bases, V lost 2 bases, and 7 bases had no gene match. In germline, CDR1 is SGHAT, CDR2 FQNNGV.

As DNA, the CDR3 is TGTGCCAGCAGCGCCGACGGGACAGACAATCAGCCCCAGCATTTT. Protein sequence: CASSADGTDNQPQHF. The chain is built from TRBV9 and TRBJ1-5, with 7 bases identical to TRBD1. Germline V CDR1 and CDR2: SGDLS, YYNGEE. V lost 3 bases, J lost 3 bases, and 6 bases stayed unmatched. The CDR3 covers 15 residues.

The V and J genes are TRBV28 and TRBJ1-1, with D perhaps TRBD1 (5 bases). Germline V gene data show CDR1 as MDHEN and CDR2 as SYDVKM. V shed 2 bases and J shed 0 bases, with 10 bases lying between them. The CDR3 runs to 15 residues. The DNA for the CDR3 is TGTGCCAGCAGTTTACCAGGGCTGATGAACACTGAAGCTTTCTTT. Residues: CASSLPGLMNTEAFF.

This chain connects TRBV4-2 to TRBJ1-5; TRBD1 matches 8 bases. The J segment lost 6 bases and the V segment lost 3 bases, leaving 4 bases of the junction unmatched. The CDR3 contains 14 residues. CDR1 and CDR2 (germline): LGHNA, YNFKEQ. The CDR3 DNA sequence: TGTGCCAGCAGCCAGGTACAGGGGGGTCAGCCCCAGCATTTT. Residues: CASSQVQGGQPQHF.

This chain joins TRBV4-1 and TRBJ2-1; TRBD2 matches at 14 bases. Germline V CDR1 and CDR2: MGHRA, YSYEKL. The CDR3 consists of 15 residues. With 4 bases clipped from V and 7 bases from J, the junction kept 3 bases outside the gene matches. The CDR3 loop is CASSPRTSGGNEQFF. In DNA form, the CDR3 reads TGCGCCAGCAGCCCCCGGACTAGCGGGGGGAATGAGCAGTTCTTC.

The chain recombines TRBV7-5 with TRBJ1-5. TRBV7-5 is recorded as a pseudogene. This CDR3 has 16 residues. CDR3 nucleotides: TGTGTCAGAAGCCTTTTGACGTCGGGGAGCAATCAGCCCCAGCATTTT. Amino acid sequence: CVRSLLTSGSNQPQHF.

In this sample, this clone turned up once. This rearrangement joins TRBV5-1 to TRBJ2-1, with 12 bases lining up with TRBD2. Germline trimming cut 3 bases from V and 3 bases from J; bases unmatched to any gene: 10. The germline CDR1 and CDR2 sequences are SGHRS and YFSETQ. The CDR3 covers 18 residues. CDR3 loop: CASSSLAGGQTNYNEQFF. The CDR3 nucleotides are TGCGCCAGCAGCTCACTAGCGGGGGGACAAACAAACTACAATGAGCAGTTCTTC. Complete variable domain (other parts from reference TRBV5-1 and TRBJ2-1): KAGVTQTPRYLIKTRGQQVTLSCSPISGHRSVSWYQQTPGQGLQFLFEYFSETQRNKGNFPGRFSGRQFSNSRSEMNVSTLELGDSALYLCASSSLAGGQTNYNEQFFGPGTRLTVL.

The chain has TRBV5-4 and TRBJ1-3; no clear D gene. The CDR3 is made up of 16 amino acids. Germline V gene data show CDR1 as SGHNT and CDR2 as YYREEE (reference sequence). V dropped 0 bases and J dropped 0 bases, with 10 bases sitting between them. CDR3 protein: CASSLGQPRSGNTIYF. CDR3 DNA sequence: TGTGCCAGCAGCTTGGGGCAGCCACGCTCTGGAAACACCATATATTTT.

The rearrangement links TRBV7-9 to TRBJ2-3, with no clear D. CDR3 size: 13 residues. Trimming stripped 1 base from V and 6 bases from J, with 8 bases between. Germline V lookup: CDR1 SEHNR, CDR2 FQNEAQ (reference sequence). CDR3 amino acids: CASSLGTKDTQYF. In DNA form, the CDR3 reads TGTGCCAGCAGCTTAGGTACGAAGGATACGCAGTATTTT.